A selection of T cell receptor beta chains follows, all from one sample in a study of shared clonotypes between healthy human individuals. Clones were sequenced by immunoSEQ multiplex PCR, and TCRdb holds only the in-frame ones, with some missing. Among over 850,000 clones listed, around 78% were seen once. Sequenced material: memory CD4+ T cells from PBMCs. The origin of the receptors is a man in his late teens or twenties in good health. Some clones in this sample may be carry-over from other donors' samples. Both conserved end residues are part of each CDR3. The order of the fields is J gene, D gene, V gene, clone size, CDR3 length, CDR3 protein, CDR3 DNA. D genes are given only for firm matches. The listing skips clone size in some rows; elsewhere it reads once, few, many or a size class.

j_call: TRBJ2-2
d_call: TRBD1
v_call: TRBV9
clone_size: -
cdr3_length: 17
cdr3_aa: CASSVGPQGANTGELFF
cdr3_nt: TGTGCCAGCAGCGTAGGACCACAGGGGGCAAACACCGGGGAGCTGTTTTTT

j_call: TRBJ1-3
d_call: -
v_call: TRBV4-1
clone_size: -
cdr3_length: 17
cdr3_aa: CASSQDRRAYSGNTIYF
cdr3_nt: TGCGCCAGCAGCCAAGATCGGAGGGCTTACTCTGGAAACACCATATATTTT

j_call: TRBJ1-4
d_call: -
v_call: TRBV7-9
clone_size: -
cdr3_length: 17
cdr3_aa: CASKTPPGHATNEKLFF
cdr3_nt: TGTGCCAGCAAGACGCCCCCAGGCCATGCAACTAATGAAAAACTGTTTTTT

j_call: TRBJ2-5
d_call: TRBD2
v_call: TRBV7-2
clone_size: few
cdr3_length: 13
cdr3_aa: CASSTGRKETQYF
cdr3_nt: TGTGCCAGCAGCACCGGGAGGAAAGAGACCCAGTACTTC

j_call: TRBJ2-1
d_call: -
v_call: TRBV5-6
clone_size: once
cdr3_length: 13
cdr3_aa: CASSLYAGPEQFF
cdr3_nt: TGTGCCAGCAGCTTGTACGCAGGGCCCGAGCAGTTCTTC

j_call: TRBJ2-1
d_call: -
v_call: TRBV6-1
clone_size: -
cdr3_length: 17
cdr3_aa: CASSEGGYRGGFNEQFF
cdr3_nt: TGTGCCAGCAGTGAAGGCGGGTACAGGGGGGGATTCAATGAGCAGTTCTTC

j_call: TRBJ2-7
d_call: -
v_call: TRBV7-9
clone_size: -
cdr3_length: 16
cdr3_aa: CASSFGLTGYSYEQYF
cdr3_nt: TGTGCCAGCAGCTTTGGTCTTACAGGCTACTCCTACGAGCAGTACTTC

j_call: TRBJ1-5
d_call: -
v_call: TRBV30
clone_size: -
cdr3_length: 13
cdr3_aa: CAWSPTSNQPQHF
cdr3_nt: TGTGCCTGGAGTCCGACTAGCAATCAGCCCCAGCATTTT

j_call: TRBJ2-6
d_call: -
v_call: TRBV18
clone_size: -
cdr3_length: 19
cdr3_aa: CASSGVRKPVNSGANVLTF
cdr3_nt: TGTGCCAGCTCAGGGGTGAGAAAACCCGTAAACTCTGGGGCCAACGTCCTGACTTTC

j_call: TRBJ1-1
d_call: -
v_call: TRBV4-1
clone_size: few
cdr3_length: 14
cdr3_aa: CASSYPGTNTEAFF
cdr3_nt: TGCGCCAGCAGCTACCCAGGGACGAACACTGAAGCTTTCTTT

j_call: TRBJ2-1
d_call: -
v_call: TRBV6-6
clone_size: -
cdr3_length: 15
cdr3_aa: CASSSYQSSYNEQFF
cdr3_nt: TGTGCCAGCAGTTCTTACCAGAGCTCCTACAATGAGCAGTTCTTC

j_call: TRBJ1-6
d_call: -
v_call: TRBV30
clone_size: -
cdr3_length: 11
cdr3_aa: CAWSRGSPLHF
cdr3_nt: TGTGCCTGGAGTCGAGGATCACCCCTCCACTTT

j_call: TRBJ1-2
d_call: TRBD1
v_call: TRBV5-6
clone_size: -
cdr3_length: 14
cdr3_aa: CASSSTQGAYGYTF
cdr3_nt: TGTGCCAGCAGTTCGACGCAGGGGGCGTATGGCTACACCTTC

j_call: TRBJ2-1
d_call: -
v_call: TRBV27
clone_size: -
cdr3_length: 14
cdr3_aa: CASSLSPIWGEQFF
cdr3_nt: TGTGCCAGCAGTTTATCTCCAATCTGGGGTGAGCAGTTCTTC

j_call: TRBJ2-2
d_call: TRBD1
v_call: TRBV7-2
clone_size: -
cdr3_length: 15
cdr3_aa: CASSSTGKNTGELFF
cdr3_nt: TGTGCCAGCAGCTCGACAGGGAAGAACACCGGGGAGCTGTTTTTT

j_call: TRBJ2-7
d_call: TRBD1
v_call: TRBV28
clone_size: -
cdr3_length: 16
cdr3_aa: CASSLLPGQGTYEQYF
cdr3_nt: TGTGCCAGCAGTTTATTGCCGGGACAGGGGACCTACGAGCAGTACTTC

j_call: TRBJ2-7
d_call: TRBD2
v_call: TRBV5-4
clone_size: -
cdr3_length: 17
cdr3_aa: CASSPGTSGSSGYEQYF
cdr3_nt: TGTGCCAGCAGCCCCGGGACTAGCGGGAGCTCTGGCTACGAGCAGTACTTC

j_call: TRBJ1-4
d_call: TRBD1
v_call: TRBV13
clone_size: few
cdr3_length: 13
cdr3_aa: CASRGQGREKLFF
cdr3_nt: TGTGCCAGCCGAGGACAGGGAAGAGAAAAACTGTTTTTT

j_call: TRBJ1-4
d_call: -
v_call: TRBV7-2
clone_size: once
cdr3_length: 12
cdr3_aa: CASSFGNEKLFF
cdr3_nt: TGTGCCAGCAGCTTCGGGAATGAAAAACTGTTTTTT

j_call: TRBJ2-3
d_call: -
v_call: TRBV7-9
clone_size: few
cdr3_length: 14
cdr3_aa: CASSFGGLTDTQYF
cdr3_nt: TGTGCCAGCAGCTTTGGAGGGCTCACAGATACGCAGTATTTT

j_call: TRBJ1-2
d_call: -
v_call: TRBV28
clone_size: -
cdr3_length: 9
cdr3_aa: CATGAGYTF
cdr3_nt: TGTGCCACCGGGGCCGGCTACACCTTC

j_call: TRBJ2-3
d_call: -
v_call: TRBV20-1
clone_size: -
cdr3_length: 10
cdr3_aa: CSARVDTQYF
cdr3_nt: TGCAGTGCTAGAGTGGATACGCAGTATTTT

j_call: TRBJ2-3
d_call: -
v_call: TRBV2
clone_size: -
cdr3_length: 14
cdr3_aa: CASSIVTSTDTQYF
cdr3_nt: TGTGCCAGCAGTATCGTCACCAGCACAGATACGCAGTATTTT

j_call: TRBJ2-7
d_call: -
v_call: TRBV6-5
clone_size: once
cdr3_length: 11
cdr3_aa: CASSHNYEQYF
cdr3_nt: TGTGCCAGCAGTCATAACTACGAGCAGTACTTC

j_call: TRBJ1-1
d_call: -
v_call: TRBV19
clone_size: many
cdr3_length: 15
cdr3_aa: CASTMGGAVNTEAFF
cdr3_nt: TGTGCCAGTACCATGGGGGGGGCTGTGAACACTGAAGCTTTCTTT

j_call: TRBJ2-2
d_call: -
v_call: TRBV7-3
clone_size: -
cdr3_length: 16
cdr3_aa: CASSPISGGRTGELFF
cdr3_nt: TGTGCCAGCAGCCCGATATCCGGGGGACGCACCGGGGAGCTGTTTTTT

j_call: TRBJ2-5
d_call: TRBD1
v_call: TRBV5-4
clone_size: -
cdr3_length: 14
cdr3_aa: CASSRQGARETQYF
cdr3_nt: TGTGCCAGCAGCCGACAGGGGGCCCGGGAGACCCAGTACTTC

j_call: TRBJ2-6
d_call: -
v_call: TRBV5-4
clone_size: -
cdr3_length: 16
cdr3_aa: CASSQDSYSGANVLTF
cdr3_nt: TGTGCCAGCAGCCAAGACTCCTACTCTGGGGCCAACGTCCTGACTTTC

j_call: TRBJ2-7
d_call: TRBD2
v_call: TRBV6-5
clone_size: -
cdr3_length: 15
cdr3_aa: CASSYSASGSYEQYF
cdr3_nt: TGTGCCAGCAGTTACTCGGCTAGCGGGAGCTACGAGCAGTACTTC

j_call: TRBJ2-2
d_call: -
v_call: TRBV19
clone_size: -
cdr3_length: 17
cdr3_aa: CASSIDGPWARTGELFF
cdr3_nt: TGTGCCAGTAGTATAGACGGCCCATGGGCGCGCACCGGGGAGCTGTTTTTT

j_call: TRBJ1-5
d_call: -
v_call: TRBV29-1
clone_size: -
cdr3_length: 17
cdr3_aa: CSVVRQGRGRSNQPQHF
cdr3_nt: TGCAGCGTTGTTCGTCAGGGGAGGGGTCGGAGCAATCAGCCCCAGCATTTT

j_call: TRBJ2-3
d_call: -
v_call: TRBV5-1
clone_size: once
cdr3_length: 12
cdr3_aa: CASSLGLDTQYF
cdr3_nt: TGCGCCAGCAGCTTGGGGCTCGATACGCAGTATTTT

j_call: TRBJ2-4
d_call: -
v_call: TRBV10-3
clone_size: -
cdr3_length: 12
cdr3_aa: CAISEGKNIQYF
cdr3_nt: TGTGCCATCAGTGAGGGAAAAAACATTCAGTACTTC

j_call: TRBJ2-1
d_call: -
v_call: TRBV1
clone_size: -
cdr3_length: 19
cdr3_aa: CTSSPTADSWGHRVNEQFF
cdr3_nt: TGCACCAGCAGCCCGACGGCCGATTCCTGGGGTCATAGGGTCAATGAGCAGTTCTTC

j_call: TRBJ1-2
d_call: -
v_call: TRBV4-3
clone_size: -
cdr3_length: 13
cdr3_aa: CASSQDRGHGYTF
cdr3_nt: TGCGCCAGCAGCCAAGATCGGGGGCATGGCTACACCTTC

j_call: TRBJ2-3
d_call: -
v_call: TRBV25-1
clone_size: -
cdr3_length: 16
cdr3_aa: CASSPLDSVYADTQYF
cdr3_nt: TGTGCCAGCAGTCCACTCGACAGTGTCTACGCAGATACGCAGTATTTT

j_call: TRBJ1-2
d_call: -
v_call: TRBV20-1
clone_size: -
cdr3_length: 11
cdr3_aa: CSASPSRGYTF
cdr3_nt: TGCAGTGCTAGTCCCTCGAGGGGCTACACCTTC

j_call: TRBJ2-7
d_call: TRBD1
v_call: TRBV6-6
clone_size: few
cdr3_length: 16
cdr3_aa: CASSSRGQGDSYEQYF
cdr3_nt: TGTGCCAGCAGTTCCCGGGGACAGGGGGATTCTTACGAGCAGTACTTC

j_call: TRBJ2-2
d_call: -
v_call: TRBV7-2
clone_size: -
cdr3_length: 16
cdr3_aa: CASTPPGTPGTGELFF
cdr3_nt: TGTGCCAGCACCCCCCCGGGGACCCCGGGCACCGGGGAGCTGTTTTTT

j_call: TRBJ1-5
d_call: TRBD1
v_call: TRBV7-9
clone_size: -
cdr3_length: 16
cdr3_aa: CASSRTGTAGNQPQHF
cdr3_nt: TGTGCCAGCAGCCGCACCGGGACAGCGGGGAATCAGCCCCAGCATTTT

j_call: TRBJ1-5
d_call: -
v_call: TRBV7-9
clone_size: -
cdr3_length: 16
cdr3_aa: CASSLGFGGQNQPQHF
cdr3_nt: TGTGCCAGCAGCTTAGGTTTTGGGGGGCAAAATCAGCCCCAGCATTTT

j_call: TRBJ1-1
d_call: -
v_call: TRBV18
clone_size: -
cdr3_length: 16
cdr3_aa: CASSPPHLGQHTEAFF
cdr3_nt: TGTGCCAGCTCACCACCCCACCTTGGGCAGCACACTGAAGCTTTCTTT

j_call: TRBJ1-2
d_call: TRBD1
v_call: TRBV28
clone_size: -
cdr3_length: 14
cdr3_aa: CASSSLTGDYGYTF
cdr3_nt: TGTGCCAGCAGTTCCCTGACAGGGGACTATGGCTACACCTTC

j_call: TRBJ2-3
d_call: -
v_call: TRBV19
clone_size: -
cdr3_length: 12
cdr3_aa: CASSRVLDTQYF
cdr3_nt: TGTGCCAGTAGTAGGGTCCTAGATACGCAGTATTTT

j_call: TRBJ2-7
d_call: TRBD2
v_call: TRBV4-3
clone_size: once
cdr3_length: 19
cdr3_aa: CASSHLLLGSAGASYEQYF
cdr3_nt: TGCGCCAGCAGCCATCTGCTCTTGGGGAGCGCGGGAGCCTCCTACGAGCAGTACTTC

j_call: TRBJ2-7
d_call: TRBD2
v_call: TRBV18
clone_size: many
cdr3_length: 15
cdr3_aa: CASSPSGTSSYEQYF
cdr3_nt: TGTGCCAGCTCCCCTAGCGGGACAAGCTCCTACGAGCAGTACTTC

j_call: TRBJ2-6
d_call: -
v_call: TRBV5-1
clone_size: -
cdr3_length: 18
cdr3_aa: CASEFGGSSRSGANVLTF
cdr3_nt: TGCGCCAGCGAATTCGGCGGCAGCTCCCGCTCTGGGGCCAACGTCCTGACTTTC

j_call: TRBJ1-1
d_call: -
v_call: TRBV28
clone_size: -
cdr3_length: 12
cdr3_aa: CASTAGSTEAFF
cdr3_nt: TGTGCCAGCACCGCCGGGAGCACTGAAGCTTTCTTT

j_call: TRBJ2-6
d_call: -
v_call: TRBV18
clone_size: -
cdr3_length: 17
cdr3_aa: CASSPQGYSSGANVLTF
cdr3_nt: TGTGCCAGCTCACCACAGGGGTACAGCTCTGGGGCCAACGTCCTGACTTTC

j_call: TRBJ2-1
d_call: -
v_call: TRBV7-9
clone_size: -
cdr3_length: 15
cdr3_aa: CASSWGMVGQNEQFF
cdr3_nt: TGTGCCAGCAGCTGGGGAATGGTTGGTCAAAATGAGCAGTTCTTC

j_call: TRBJ2-3
d_call: -
v_call: TRBV5-1
clone_size: -
cdr3_length: 14
cdr3_aa: CASRRRSSTDTQYF
cdr3_nt: TGCGCCAGCAGAAGGCGTTCTAGCACAGATACGCAGTATTTT

j_call: TRBJ2-3
d_call: -
v_call: TRBV6-1
clone_size: -
cdr3_length: 15
cdr3_aa: CASSEYFGRTDTQYF
cdr3_nt: TGTGCCAGCAGTGAATACTTCGGGAGAACAGATACGCAGTATTTT

j_call: TRBJ2-7
d_call: TRBD1
v_call: TRBV28
clone_size: few
cdr3_length: 16
cdr3_aa: CASSLISTGGLYEQYF
cdr3_nt: TGTGCCAGCAGTTTAATCTCGACAGGGGGCCTGTACGAGCAGTACTTC